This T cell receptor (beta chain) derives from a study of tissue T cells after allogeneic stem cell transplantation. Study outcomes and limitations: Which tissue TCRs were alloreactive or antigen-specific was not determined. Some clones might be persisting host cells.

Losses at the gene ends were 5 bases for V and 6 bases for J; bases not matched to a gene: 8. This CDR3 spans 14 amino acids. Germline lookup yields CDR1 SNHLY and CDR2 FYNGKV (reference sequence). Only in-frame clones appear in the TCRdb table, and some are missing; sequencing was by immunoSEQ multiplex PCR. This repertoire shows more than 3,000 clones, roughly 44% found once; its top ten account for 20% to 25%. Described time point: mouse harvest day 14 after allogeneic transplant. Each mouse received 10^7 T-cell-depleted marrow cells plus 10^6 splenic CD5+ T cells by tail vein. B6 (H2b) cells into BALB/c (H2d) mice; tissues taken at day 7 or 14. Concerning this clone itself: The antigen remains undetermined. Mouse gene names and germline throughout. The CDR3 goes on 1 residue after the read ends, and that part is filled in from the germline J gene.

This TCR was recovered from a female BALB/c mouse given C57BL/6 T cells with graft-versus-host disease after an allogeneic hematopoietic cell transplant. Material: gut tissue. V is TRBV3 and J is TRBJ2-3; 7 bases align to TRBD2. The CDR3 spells CASSPTGSGETLYF. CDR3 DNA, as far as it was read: TGTGCCAGCAGCCCGACTGGGTCCGGGGAAACGCTGTAT.